This T cell receptor (beta chain) was sequenced during a study of beta chain features in type 1 diabetes. Broader study findings: PCR might preferentially amplify shorter templates, equally in patients and controls. It was among patients, rather than healthy donors, that naive, central memory and Treg TCRB repertoires appeared more similar.

The investigators reverse transcribed all of the isolated RNA, so they sequenced expressed TCRB transcripts. Naive, central memory and regulatory T cell samples averaged about 3.57 million reads. Measured with immunoSEQ multiplex PCR; TCRdb has only the in-frame clones, and not every one. The sample has about 150,000 clones, 8.5% to 14% seen once. Sorted populations all exceeded 98% purity. This clone has only a few counts. Its antigen is unidentified. CDR1 GTSNPN and CDR2 SVGIG come from the germline V gene (reference sequence). V was cut by 5 bases and J by 1 base, with 8 bases left in between. CDR3 size: 13 residues.

Sequenced material: central memory CD4+ T cells from blood. The clonotype originates from a man aged 18 to 30 in good health. The J gene is TRBJ2-2, the V gene TRBV30, with D possibly TRBD1 on 5 matching bases. The CDR3 DNA follows: TGTGCCTGGGCCGGACAGAACACCGGGGAGCTGTTTTTT. Its protein is CAWAGQNTGELFF.